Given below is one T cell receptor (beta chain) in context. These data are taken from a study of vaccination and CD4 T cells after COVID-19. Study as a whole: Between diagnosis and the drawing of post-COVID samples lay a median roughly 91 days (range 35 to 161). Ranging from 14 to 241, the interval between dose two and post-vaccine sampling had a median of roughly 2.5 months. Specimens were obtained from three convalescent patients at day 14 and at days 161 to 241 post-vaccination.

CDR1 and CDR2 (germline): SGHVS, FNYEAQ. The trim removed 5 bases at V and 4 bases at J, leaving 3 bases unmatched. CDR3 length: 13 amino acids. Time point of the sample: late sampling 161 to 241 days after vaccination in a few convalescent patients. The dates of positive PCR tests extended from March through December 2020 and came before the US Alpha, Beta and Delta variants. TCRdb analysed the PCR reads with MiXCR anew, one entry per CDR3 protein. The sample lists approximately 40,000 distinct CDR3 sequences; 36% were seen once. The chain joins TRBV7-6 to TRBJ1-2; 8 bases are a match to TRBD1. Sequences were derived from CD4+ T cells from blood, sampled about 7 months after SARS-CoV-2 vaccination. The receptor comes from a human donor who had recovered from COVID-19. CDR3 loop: CASSPGQAYGYTF. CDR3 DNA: TGTGCCAGCAGCCCGGGACAGGCCTATGGCTACACCTTC.